Shown below are 26 T cell receptor beta chains from a single sample sequenced in a study of glioma-infiltrating T cells after dendritic cell vaccination. Sample time point: after dendritic cell vaccination, including at tumor progression/relapse. Assay: immunoSEQ multiplex PCR; the TCRdb copy retains only in-frame clones and omits some. The sample includes 50,000 to 65,000 clones, about 85% seen only once; the top ten take roughly 9%. Material: blood, obtained after dendritic cell vaccination. All receptors come from a human donor with glioblastoma.

The chain couples TRBV2 to TRBJ2-7, with D perhaps TRBD1 (6 bases). This CDR3 is built from 15 residues. Germline V gene sequence: CDR1 SNHLY, CDR2 FYNNEI. Trimming pared 4 bases from V and 3 bases from J, leaving 16 bases between. CDR3 bases: TGTGCCAGCAGTGTCGAGGGACAAGGACTCTACGAGCAGTACTTC. Its translation: CASSVEGQGLYEQYF.

Written as DNA, the CDR3 is TGTGCCAGCAGCCAAGAACGGTTCACCACCGGGGAGCTGTTTTTT. Its translation is CASSQERFTTGELFF. The chain carries TRBV4-2 and TRBJ2-2; D not certain. Trimming left V 0 bases short and J 4 bases short, with 9 bases between. The CDR3 length is 15 residues. Germline V gene lookup returns CDR1 LGHNA and CDR2 YNFKEQ.

This clone was picked up one time. The V and J genes are TRBV27 and TRBJ1-2, with 9 bases matching TRBD1. The junction had 4 bases not matched to a gene; V was cut back by 5 bases and J by 6 bases. Germline assignment: CDR1 MNHEY and CDR2 SMNVEV (reference sequence). The CDR3 has 13 residues. This CDR3 reads CASSSGTGHGYTF. CDR3 bases: TGTGCCAGCAGTAGCGGGACAGGGCATGGCTACACCTTC.

The chain carries TRBV5-8 and TRBJ1-4, with a weak D call TRBD1 (6 bases). The CDR3 is 15 residues long. Germline values: CDR1 SGHTS, CDR2 YDEGEE. Trimming left V 2 bases short and J 7 bases short, with 15 bases between. The CDR3 sequence is CASSFYRVGTEKLFF. CDR3 DNA: TGTGCCAGCAGCTTTTACAGGGTGGGGACTGAAAAACTGTTTTTT.

V usage is TRBV6-6 and J usage is TRBJ1-1; D not certain. Trimming took off 2 bases at V and 1 base at J, with 5 bases between the two ends. Germline lookup yields CDR1 MNHNY and CDR2 SVGAGI (reference sequence). This CDR3 contains 13 residues. The CDR3 sequence: CASSYVANTEAFF. The CDR3 DNA follows: TGTGCCAGCAGTTACGTGGCGAACACTGAAGCTTTCTTT.

V is TRBV30 and J is TRBJ1-2; no definite D call. CDR3 length equals 9 residues. CDR1 is GTSNPN, CDR2 SVGIG, per germline (reference sequence). The V end was cut by 8 bases, the J end by 8 bases, with 9 bases between. CDR3 region: CASYPGYTF. The CDR3 region has the DNA TGTGCCAGCTATCCGGGCTACACCTTC.

This chain joins TRBV2 and TRBJ2-1, with D unclear. CDR1 and CDR2 from the germline V gene are SNHLY and FYNNEI. The CDR3 totals 13 residues. V was cut by 6 bases and J by 8 bases, with 14 bases left in between. CDR3 nucleotides: TGTGCCAGCAGCCCCCGGAGAGGAGATGAGCAGTTCTTC. Translation: CASSPRRGDEQFF.

The rearrangement uses TRBV6-1 and TRBJ1-6; tentatively, D is TRBD1 (5 bases). The CDR3 is made up of 14 amino acids. Trimming left V 5 bases short and J 0 bases short, with 5 bases between. Germline loops: CDR1 MNHNS, CDR2 SASEGT. CDR3 nucleotide sequence: TGTGCCAGCAGTCAGGGCTCCTATAATTCACCCCTCCACTTT. Translating it yields CASSQGSYNSPLHF.

The J gene is TRBJ2-7, the V gene TRBV2; TRBD1 matches 7 bases. CDR1 SNHLY and CDR2 FYNNEI come from the germline V gene. This CDR3 has 14 residues. The junction had 11 bases not matched to a gene; V was cut back by 6 bases and J by 6 bases. CDR3 loop: CASRSTGAGPEQYF. The CDR3 bases are TGTGCCAGCAGGTCCACAGGGGCAGGTCCCGAGCAGTACTTC.

The rearrangement links TRBV6-5 to TRBJ1-2; 8 bases are shared with TRBD1. This CDR3 region has 13 residues. V was pared by 6 bases and J by 7 bases, with 7 bases of the junction left unmatched. Germline CDR1 MNHEY, CDR2 SVGAGI. The CDR3 protein is CASRGRGLVGYTF. Written as DNA, the CDR3 is TGTGCCAGCAGGGGCAGGGGGCTCGTTGGCTACACCTTC.

V gene TRBV27 combines with J gene TRBJ1-6; TRBD1 aligns across 7 bases. Germline V gene data show CDR1 as MNHEY and CDR2 as SMNVEV (reference sequence). The CDR3 contains 15 residues. V gave up 4 bases and J gave up 4 bases; unmatched junction bases: 4. Here the CDR3 reads CASSSRQGYNSPLHF. As DNA, the CDR3 is TGTGCCAGCAGTTCCCGACAGGGATATAATTCACCCCTCCACTTT.

This chain links TRBV13 with TRBJ2-1; D is perhaps TRBD2 (5 bases). V was pared by 2 bases and J by 8 bases, with 7 bases between. CDR3 length: 12 amino acids. Germline CDR1 is PRHDT and CDR2 is FYEKMQ (reference sequence). The CDR3 coding sequence is TGTGCCAGCAGCTTACTCGGGGATGAGCAGTTCTTC. Translating gives CASSLLGDEQFF. Full variable domain (outside the CDR3, taken from reference TRBV13 and TRBJ2-1): AAGVIQSPRHLIKEKRETATLKCYPIPRHDTVYWYQQGPGQDPQFLISFYEKMQSDKGSIPDRFSAQQFSDYHSELNMSSLELGDSALYFCASSLLGDEQFFGPGTRLTVL.

The chain links TRBV30 to TRBJ1-2; the match to TRBD1 covers 9 bases. The germline V gene encodes CDR1 GTSNPN and CDR2 SVGIG (reference sequence). This CDR3 has 15 amino acids. With 0 bases clipped from V and 6 bases from J, the junction kept 8 bases outside the gene matches. The CDR3 DNA reads as TGTGCCTGGAGTGTACTGGACAGGGGAACTGATGGCTACACCTTC. Translating gives CAWSVLDRGTDGYTF.

This chain connects TRBV10-3 to TRBJ2-7; 10 bases line up with TRBD2. The V gene's germline CDR1 is ENHRY and CDR2 SYGVKD. This CDR3 region has 15 residues. The junction had 7 bases not matched to a gene; V was cut back by 4 bases and J by 4 bases. The CDR3 coding sequence is TGTGCCATCAGTGCTTCCGGGACTAGCGTTTACGAGCAGTACTTC. It translates to CAISASGTSVYEQYF.

J is TRBJ1-6 and V is TRBV4-2; D is unresolved. This CDR3 is 13 amino acids long. Germline V lookup: CDR1 LGHNA, CDR2 YNFKEQ. V lost 0 bases, J lost 11 bases, and 8 bases lay in between. The CDR3 protein is CASSQEGRAPLHF. CDR3 coding DNA: TGTGCCAGCAGCCAAGAGGGGAGAGCACCCCTCCACTTT.

V usage is TRBV6-5 and J usage is TRBJ2-6, with D possibly being TRBD2 (7 bases). This CDR3 region has 15 residues. Germline CDR1 and CDR2: MNHEY and SVGAGI. V shed 7 bases and J shed 2 bases, with 12 bases lying between them. The CDR3 loop is CASTLGGAGANVLTF. The CDR3 nucleotides are TGTGCCAGCACCCTAGGGGGGGCTGGGGCCAACGTCCTGACTTTC.

This clone was seen a single time. The gene calls are TRBV5-1 and TRBJ1-2, with 9 bases matching TRBD1. CDR1 is SGHRS and CDR2 is YFSETQ in the germline V gene. This CDR3 is built from 15 residues. V lost 0 bases to trimming and J lost 2 bases; unmatched junction nucleotides: 2. The DNA for the CDR3 is TGCGCCAGCAGCTTGGGGACAGGGGAGAACTATGGCTACACCTTC. This sequence encodes CASSLGTGENYGYTF.

This chain connects TRBV7-9 to TRBJ1-2, with a possible D match to TRBD1 (6 bases). The CDR3 covers 14 residues. V was clipped by 4 bases and J by 6 bases, with 15 bases between them. Germline V gene lookup returns CDR1 SEHNR and CDR2 FQNEAQ (reference sequence). The CDR3 DNA sequence: TGTGCCAGCAGCTCCCAGGGGAGTTGGGATGGCTACACCTTC. Encoded protein: CASSSQGSWDGYTF.

The chain recombines TRBV9 with TRBJ2-1, with D tentatively TRBD2 (5 bases). The CDR3 spans 14 residues. With 0 bases removed from V and 6 bases from J, the gap between germline ends came to 10 bases. CDR1 SGDLS and CDR2 YYNGEE come from the germline V gene. Here the CDR3 DNA reads TGTGCCAGCAGCGTAGGCGGGCTGAGCAATGAGCAGTTCTTC. Translating gives CASSVGGLSNEQFF.

Written as DNA, the CDR3 is TGTGCCAGCAGACACCGGGACAGGGAGTATCTTAGTGAGGGCAATCAGCCCCAGCATTTT. Translated, it gives CASRHRDREYLSEGNQPQHF. V usage is TRBV28 and J usage is TRBJ1-5; 9 positions agree with TRBD1. V lost 6 bases and J lost 2; bases outside the gene matches: 20. Germline CDR1 and CDR2: MDHEN and SYDVKM. The CDR3 extends over 20 amino acids.

This chain joins TRBV27 and TRBJ1-6, with TRBD1 as a possible D gene (5 bases). This CDR3 has 13 residues. The germline CDR1 and CDR2 sequences are MNHEY and SMNVEV (reference sequence). V lost 0 bases, J lost 9 bases, and 6 bases lay in between. CDR3 DNA sequence: TGTGCCAGCAGTTTATCGGGGGGTTCACCCCTCCACTTT. It specifies CASSLSGGSPLHF.

The chain carries TRBV25-1 and TRBJ2-3, with 7 bases fitting TRBD1. Germline trimming cut 3 bases from V and 1 base from J; bases unmatched to any gene: 10. From germline, CDR1 is MGHDK and CDR2 SYGVNS. This CDR3 has 17 amino acids. This chain's CDR3 is CASSDKRGPTGTDTQYF. For the CDR3, the DNA is TGTGCCAGCAGTGATAAGAGGGGGCCCACCGGCACAGATACGCAGTATTTT.

The genes are TRBV6-5 and TRBJ1-2; maybe TRBD1 (6 bases). The CDR3 sequence is 15 residues long. CDR1 and CDR2 (germline): MNHEY, SVGAGI. Trimming stripped 9 bases from V and 0 bases from J, with 17 bases between. This CDR3 reads CASSGRGGANYGYTF. Written as DNA, the CDR3 is TGTGCCAGTTCGGGAAGGGGGGGAGCTAACTATGGCTACACCTTC.

The chain combines TRBV7-6 with TRBJ2-5, with D maybe TRBD1 (6 bases). Trimming removed 1 base at V and 5 bases at J, with 11 bases between. CDR3 length equals 14 residues. Germline CDR1 and CDR2: SGHVS and FNYEAQ. The CDR3 loop is CASSLVRGHETQYF. The CDR3 nucleotides are TGTGCCAGCAGCTTAGTCAGGGGTCATGAGACCCAGTACTTC.

This chain uses TRBV7-8 with TRBJ1-5, with a possible D match to TRBD1 (5 bases). The germline CDR1 and CDR2 sequences are SGHVS and FQNEAQ. The CDR3 length is 17 residues. Trimming took 6 bases from V and 2 from J, leaving 20 bases between them. As DNA, the CDR3 is TGTGCCAGCAGGCCAGGACAATTTAGCGGAGGCAATCAGCCCCAGCATTTT. Its protein product is CASRPGQFSGGNQPQHF.

The chain carries TRBV11-2 and TRBJ1-2; 8 nucleotides line up with TRBD1. Germline V gives CDR1 SGHAT, CDR2 FQNNGV. V gave up 5 bases and J gave up 2 bases; unmatched junction bases: 10. The CDR3 has 16 residues. The CDR3 loop reads CASSPPRQGNNYGYTF. The CDR3 DNA follows: TGTGCCAGCAGCCCCCCCAGACAGGGGAACAACTATGGCTACACCTTC.